This is a list of T cell receptor beta chains from one sample in a study of T-cell memory formation after mild COVID-19. TCRdb re-called the 5' RACE reads with MiXCR, one entry per CDR3 protein. The sample yields over 400,000 distinct CDR3 sequences, about 22% seen once. The sequenced sample consisted of PBMCs or a T cell subset sorted from them (not recorded which). These TCRs come from an adult woman who had mild COVID-19 (a few samples of this study predate the infection). Cell type and time point are not known. CDR3s include the opening cysteine and the closing phenylalanine or tryptophan. The D gene is left open where the match is weak. A clone size is listed for some rows: how often the clone was seen (once, few, many), or a class if it is expanded.

D gene	V gene	J gene	clone size	CDR3 protein	CDR3 DNA
.	TRBV6-6	TRBJ2-7	few	CASILDVVGYEQYF	TGTGCCAGCATTCTTGACGTAGTAGGCTACGAGCAGTACTTC
.	TRBV5-1	TRBJ2-7	.	CASSLEGPGRGYEQYF	TGCGCCAGCAGCTTGGAGGGCCCCGGCAGGGGATACGAGCAGTACTTC
.	TRBV3-1	TRBJ2-1	few	CASSQVPSEQFF	TGTGCCAGCAGCCAAGTTCCGAGTGAGCAGTTCTTC
TRBD2	TRBV11-1	TRBJ2-3	few	CASSFLAWVGMLAEASTDTQYF	TGTGCCAGCAGCTTCCTTGCCTGGGTAGGGATGCTAGCGGAAGCTAGCACAGATACGCAGTATTTT
.	TRBV20-1	TRBJ1-2	many	CSATGAAEGYTF	TGCAGTGCTACGGGGGCAGCGGAAGGCTACACCTTC
.	TRBV5-1	TRBJ2-1	.	CASSLTAGEQFF	TGCGCCAGCAGCTTGACGGCAGGTGAGCAGTTCTTC
TRBD2	TRBV30	TRBJ2-3	.	CAWGGLAGANTDTQYF	TGTGCCTGGGGGGGACTAGCGGGGGCCAACACAGATACGCAGTATTTT
.	TRBV24-1	TRBJ2-1	.	CATSDLLSNEQFF	TGTGCCACCAGTGATTTGCTTTCCAATGAGCAGTTCTTC
.	TRBV12-3/TRBV12-4	TRBJ1-1	.	CASSLNGLNTEAFF	TGTGCCAGCAGTTTAAACGGACTGAACACTGAAGCTTTCTTT
.	TRBV7-9	TRBJ2-3	.	CASRQPTARADTQYF	TGTGCCAGCAGACAACCTACGGCCCGGGCAGATACGCAGTATTTT
.	TRBV24-1	TRBJ2-3	.	CATSDRGTTDTQYF	TGTGCCACCAGTGATCGGGGGACCACAGATACGCAGTATTTT
TRBD2	TRBV7-8	TRBJ2-7	.	CASSLDQGYLAGGVEQYF	TGTGCCAGCAGCTTAGATCAGGGCTACCTAGCGGGAGGTGTCGAGCAGTACTTC
.	TRBV29-1	TRBJ2-5	many	CSVGLRGGQETQYF	TGCAGCGTTGGTCTAAGGGGGGGACAAGAGACCCAGTACTTC
.	TRBV7-9	TRBJ1-1	.	CASSRIGTEAFF	TGTGCCAGCAGCCGTATTGGAACTGAAGCTTTCTTT
.	TRBV12-3/TRBV12-4	TRBJ2-3	.	CASRWRATDTQYF	TGTGCCAGCAGGTGGAGGGCTACAGATACGCAGTATTTT